This TCR beta chain was documented in a study of T-cell reconstitution after alpha-beta-depleted transplantation in children. Preparation of the TCRbeta library used unique molecular identifiers. TCRdb used MiXCR to reprocess the PCR reads, holding one entry per CDR3 protein. Of more than 400,000 distinct CDR3 sequences listed, over 9.5% are singletons. Study results and limitations: The origin of high day-60 TCRbeta diversity in some patients lay in surviving recipient T cells and thymic progenitors. Reportedly, alpha-beta T cells present about two months post-transplant originated from several hundred expanded clones of graft origin. Newly produced T cells mostly accounted for T-cell counts and diversity one year post-transplant.

The V gene lost 1 base and the J gene lost 2 bases, with 8 bases spanning the gap. The CDR3 spans 14 residues. The germline CDR1 and CDR2 sequences are LGHDT and YNNKEL (reference sequence). Concerning this clonotype itself: The antigen is undetermined.

The V call is TRBV3-1, the J call TRBJ2-5; D might be TRBD1 or TRBD2, each matching 5 bases. The sequence came from a female patient aged 2 to 10 who had a stem cell transplant for aplastic anemia, so the T cells may come from the graft donor. The sample was PBMCs, mostly from graft donor cells, taken 180 days after TCRalphabeta/CD19-depleted stem cell transplant. For the CDR3, the DNA is TGTGCCAGCAGCCAAGGGGGACCTCAAGAGACCCAGTACTTC. Residues: CASSQGGPQETQYF.